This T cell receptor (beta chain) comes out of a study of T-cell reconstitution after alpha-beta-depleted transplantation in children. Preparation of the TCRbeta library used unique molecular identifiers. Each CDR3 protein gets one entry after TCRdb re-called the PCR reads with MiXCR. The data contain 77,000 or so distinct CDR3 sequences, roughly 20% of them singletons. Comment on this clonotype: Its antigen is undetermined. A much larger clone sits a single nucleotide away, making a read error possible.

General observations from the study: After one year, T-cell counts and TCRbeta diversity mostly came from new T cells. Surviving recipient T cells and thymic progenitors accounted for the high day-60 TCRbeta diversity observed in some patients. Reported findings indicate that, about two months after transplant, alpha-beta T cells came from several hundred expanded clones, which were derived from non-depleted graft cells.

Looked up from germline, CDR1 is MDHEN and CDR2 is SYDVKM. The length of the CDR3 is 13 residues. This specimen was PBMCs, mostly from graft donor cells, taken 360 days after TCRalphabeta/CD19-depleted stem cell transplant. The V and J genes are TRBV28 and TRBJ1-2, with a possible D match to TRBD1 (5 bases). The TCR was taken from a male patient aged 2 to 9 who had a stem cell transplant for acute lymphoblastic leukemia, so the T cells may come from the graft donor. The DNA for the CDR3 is TGTGCCAGCAAACTCGGGACTGACTATGGCTGCACCTTC. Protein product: CASKLGTDYGCTF.